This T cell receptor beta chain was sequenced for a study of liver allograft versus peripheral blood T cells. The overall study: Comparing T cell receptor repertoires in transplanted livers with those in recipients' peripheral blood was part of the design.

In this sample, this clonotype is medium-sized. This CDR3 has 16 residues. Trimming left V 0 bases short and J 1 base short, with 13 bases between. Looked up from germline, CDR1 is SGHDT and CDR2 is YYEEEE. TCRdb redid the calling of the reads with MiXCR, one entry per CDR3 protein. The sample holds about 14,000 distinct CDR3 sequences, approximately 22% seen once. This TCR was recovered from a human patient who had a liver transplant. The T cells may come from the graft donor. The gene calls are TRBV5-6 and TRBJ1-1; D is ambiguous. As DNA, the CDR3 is TGTGCCAGCAGCTTGGAGGCCGGGAATTGGAACACTGAAGCTTTCTTT. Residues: CASSLEAGNWNTEAFF.